Listed below are T cell receptor beta chains from one sample, sequenced in a study of human T cells and chemical hapten exposure. MiXCR, applied by TCRdb to the RACE reads, yields one record per CDR3 protein. The sample yields around 180,000 distinct CDR3 sequences, approximately 29% seen once. The sample was whole blood, taken in connection with sensitization to the hapten diphenylcyclopropenone (DPC). The origin of the receptors is a woman under 40 with alopecia areata. Some clones in this sample may be carry-over from other donors' samples. Each CDR3 is given with its conserved first and last residue. A D gene is named only where the DNA matches it firmly. Only some rows state a clone size, as once, few, many or a class for expanded clones.

D	V	J	size	CDR3	DNA
-	TRBV5-5	TRBJ1-1	few	CASFSAGGTEAFF	TGTGCCAGCTTCAGTGCGGGGGGCACTGAAGCTTTCTTT
-	TRBV11-2	TRBJ2-1	-	CASSFGLSPGAYNEQFF	TGTGCCAGCAGCTTTGGACTTTCTCCTGGAGCCTACAATGAGCAGTTCTTC
-	TRBV9	TRBJ2-7	-	CASSVNRDTREQYF	TGTGCCAGCAGCGTAAATCGGGACACACGCGAGCAGTACTTC
-	TRBV20-1	TRBJ2-5	-	CSARPAGETQYF	TGCAGTGCTAGACCAGCGGGAGAGACCCAGTACTTC
-	TRBV20-1	TRBJ1-1	few	CSAREDGNTEAFF	TGCAGTGCTAGGGAAGACGGGAACACTGAAGCTTTCTTT
-	TRBV28	TRBJ2-5	-	CASSLGRGPEETQYF	TGTGCCAGCAGTTTGGGCAGGGGCCCCGAAGAGACCCAGTACTTC
TRBD1	TRBV28	TRBJ1-6	-	CASSSPTGSNSPLHF	TGTGCCAGCAGTTCCCCGACAGGGTCTAATTCACCCCTCCACTTT
TRBD2	TRBV28	TRBJ2-1	-	CASSLGTSGSIINEQFF	TGTGCCAGCAGTTTGGGGACTAGCGGGAGTATCATCAATGAGCAGTTCTTC
-	TRBV7-8	TRBJ2-7	few	CASSTMGLRSSEQYF	TGTGCCAGCAGCACAATGGGACTCCGTTCGAGCGAGCAGTACTTC
TRBD1	TRBV7-9	TRBJ2-4	-	CASSAQGAAKNIQYF	TGTGCCAGCAGCGCACAGGGGGCGGCCAAAAACATTCAGTACTTC
-	TRBV6-2/TRBV6-3	TRBJ1-5	-	CASSYVGTASNQPQHF	TGTGCCAGCAGTTACGTTGGGACGGCTAGCAATCAGCCCCAGCATTTT
TRBD1	TRBV7-9	TRBJ1-2	-	CASSPTGGSYGYTF	TGTGCCAGCAGTCCGACAGGGGGTAGCTATGGCTACACCTTC
TRBD1	TRBV9	TRBJ2-7	few	CASSVGGTVSYEQYF	TGTGCCAGCAGCGTAGGTGGGACAGTCTCCTACGAGCAGTACTTC
TRBD2	TRBV27	TRBJ2-3	-	CASRDLAGSTDTQYF	TGTGCCAGCAGGGACTTAGCGGGTAGCACAGATACGCAGTATTTT
-	TRBV5-4	TRBJ2-3	many	CASSLWATDTQYF	TGTGCCAGCAGCTTGTGGGCCACAGATACGCAGTATTTT
TRBD1	TRBV6-6	TRBJ1-5	many	CASSLQGDQPQHF	TGTGCCAGCAGCTTACAGGGGGACCAGCCCCAGCATTTT
-	TRBV2	TRBJ1-6	-	CASSDKGYSPLHF	TGTGCCAGCAGTGACAAGGGCTATTCACCCCTCCACTTT
TRBD2	TRBV28	TRBJ2-7	-	CASRLAGGPSYEQYF	TGTGCCAGCAGATTAGCGGGGGGCCCCTCCTACGAGCAGTACTTC
TRBD2	TRBV9	TRBJ2-7	few	CASSARMGGEQYF	TGTGCCAGCAGCGCCCGGATGGGGGGGGAGCAGTACTTC
-	TRBV6-5	TRBJ2-7	-	CASSSRSGGKYEQYF	TGTGCCAGCAGCTCGAGGTCAGGGGGGAAATACGAGCAGTACTTC
-	TRBV6-1	TRBJ2-5	few	CASSEGAVGMETQYF	TGTGCCAGCAGTGAAGGGGCAGTAGGTATGGAGACCCAGTACTTC
-	TRBV20-1	TRBJ2-3	-	CSGGPITDTQYF	TGCAGTGGCGGGCCTATCACAGATACGCAGTATTTT
-	TRBV6-2/TRBV6-3	TRBJ1-1	few	CASSTPRVLNTEAFF	TGTGCCAGCAGTACACCCAGGGTTTTGAACACTGAAGCTTTCTTT
-	TRBV29-1	TRBJ2-2	-	CSVEGQGNTGELFF	TGCAGCGTTGAAGGGCAGGGGAACACCGGGGAGCTGTTTTTT
TRBD1	TRBV29-1	TRBJ2-1	few	CSAVVRGQYRLF	TGCAGCGCTGTGGTGAGGGGGCAGTACAGGCTCTTC
-	TRBV6-2/TRBV6-3	TRBJ2-2	-	CATSTGELFF	TGTGCCACCTCCACCGGGGAGCTGTTTTTT
TRBD1	TRBV9	TRBJ2-2	few	CASSARQGGNTGELFF	TGTGCCAGCAGCGCCCGACAGGGGGGCAACACCGGGGAGCTGTTTTTT
-	TRBV7-2	TRBJ2-1	-	CASSLGGESYNEQFF	TGTGCCAGCAGCTTAGGCGGGGAGTCCTACAATGAGCAGTTCTTC
TRBD1	TRBV7-2	TRBJ2-7	-	CASSPRDRVYEQYF	TGTGCCAGCAGCCCTAGGGACAGGGTTTACGAGCAGTACTTC
-	TRBV28	TRBJ1-5	-	CASSLTSEPQHF	TGTGCCAGCAGTCTCACTAGTGAGCCCCAGCATTTT
-	TRBV12-3/TRBV12-4	TRBJ2-7	-	CASSSGPVMRSYEQYF	TGTGCCAGCAGTTCCGGCCCGGTGATGAGGTCGTACGAGCAGTACTTC
-	TRBV12-3/TRBV12-4	TRBJ1-2	-	CASSKGQGVRYTF	TGTGCCAGCTCTAAGGGGCAGGGCGTGCGCTACACCTTC
TRBD2	TRBV2	TRBJ2-4	few	CASSARMGLAGEDIQYF	TGTGCCAGCAGCGCCAGGATGGGACTAGCGGGGGAGGACATTCAGTACTTC
-	TRBV29-1	TRBJ1-4	-	CSVRAPGRYNEKLFF	TGCAGCGTAAGGGCACCGGGACGGTATAATGAAAAACTGTTTTTT
-	TRBV9	TRBJ2-7	-	CASSVEQYSYEQYF	TGTGCCAGCAGCGTAGAACAATACTCCTACGAGCAGTACTTC
-	TRBV29-1	TRBJ2-1	few	CSVPKWGYNEQFF	TGCAGCGTTCCTAAGTGGGGATACAATGAGCAGTTCTTC
-	TRBV11-2	TRBJ1-4	few	CASSLDLGGTQFF	TGTGCCAGCAGCTTAGATCTTGGAGGGACCCAGTTTTTT
-	TRBV30	TRBJ1-2	-	CAWSDRTYYGYTF	TGTGCCTGGAGCGACCGGACATACTATGGCTACACCTTC
-	TRBV29-1	TRBJ1-1	many	CSVGRTGSNTEAFF	TGCAGCGTTGGTCGCACCGGGTCGAACACTGAAGCTTTCTTT
-	TRBV6-2/TRBV6-3	TRBJ2-2	-	CASSTGGGMGTGELFF	TGTGCCAGCAGTACCGGAGGAGGGATGGGGACCGGGGAGCTGTTTTTT
-	TRBV5-1	TRBJ1-4	-	CASSLGLSTNEKLFF	TGCGCCAGCAGCTTGGGGTTGAGCACTAATGAAAAACTGTTTTTT